Below, one T cell receptor (beta chain) is given with its context. No antigen is known for it. The sample comes from a study of CD8 T cells in Susac syndrome. Broader study findings: The study recognized that the number of individuals in its TCR sequencing and HLA analysis was relatively small.

Random hexamers were used to reverse transcribe an amount of about 0.5 to 1 ug RNA. Across 54 Vbeta and 13 Jbeta, immunoSEQ multiplex PCR amplified TCR beta CDR3. A single record per CDR3 protein comes from TCRdb applying MiXCR to the immunoSEQ multiplex PCR reads. The data show 150,000 to 200,000 distinct CDR3 sequences, 90% to 95% seen once. Blood CD8+ and CD4+ T cells underwent high-throughput TCR beta sequencing. The germline gives CDR1 MGHRA, CDR2 YSYEKL. This CDR3 has 13 residues. V gave up 3 bases and J gave up 9 bases, with 11 bases separating them. This chain uses TRBV4-1 with TRBJ1-4, with D possibly matching TRBD1 (6 bases). The sequenced material came from CD4+ T cells from PBMCs. The receptor's source is a human donor with multiple sclerosis. The DNA of the CDR3 is TGCGCCAGCAGCCACGCTACAGGGAAAAAACTGTTTTTT. Residues: CASSHATGKKLFF.